This is a list of T cell receptor beta chains from one sample in a study of blood T cell repertoires in COVID-19. Some clones are missing from TCRdb's copy, which holds only in-frame ones; the method was immunoSEQ multiplex PCR. The sample records a few hundred thousand clones, approximately 84% being singletons. Sequences were obtained from PBMCs or T cells enriched from blood (not recorded which). These receptors all stem from a man between 25 and 39 years old who had recovered from COVID-19. Both conserved end residues are part of each CDR3. D genes are given only for firm matches. Size is omitted from some rows. Given values are once, few, many or a class for expanded clones.

j_call | d_call | v_call | cdr3_length | clone_size | cdr3_aa | cdr3_nt
TRBJ2-7 | TRBD1 | TRBV12-5 | 12 | . | CASNRGTYEQYF | TGTGCTAGCAACAGGGGAACTTACGAGCAGTACTTC
TRBJ2-1 | . | TRBV29-1 | 14 | . | CSYRPSQSYNEQFF | TGCAGCTACCGTCCTAGCCAGTCCTACAATGAGCAGTTCTTC
TRBJ1-1 | TRBD1 | TRBV7-6 | 16 | . | CASSPSRDRGPLVAFF | TGTGCCAGCAGCCCCAGCCGGGACAGGGGACCTCTGGTAGCTTTCTTT
TRBJ1-2 | . | TRBV7-9 | 14 | many | CASSPIRGDYGYTF | TGTGCCAGCAGCCCCATTCGGGGGGACTATGGCTACACCTTC
TRBJ2-2 | . | TRBV4-2 | 16 | . | CASSQGGGPNTGELFF | TGTGCCAGCAGCCAAGGAGGAGGGCCCAACACCGGGGAGCTGTTTTTT
TRBJ1-5 | . | TRBV28 | 16 | . | CASTAYTDASNQPQHF | TGTGCCAGCACCGCGTATACAGACGCAAGCAATCAGCCCCAGCATTTT
TRBJ1-6 | . | TRBV15 | 21 | . | CATSRDFRPYGPTSGASPLHF | TGTGCCACCAGCAGAGATTTTAGGCCGTACGGGCCAACGAGCGGAGCCTCACCCCTCCACTTT
TRBJ2-1 | TRBD2 | TRBV4-1 | 17 | once | CASSQVTGTSGSNEQFF | TGCGCCAGCAGCCAAGTCACCGGGACTAGCGGGAGCAATGAGCAGTTCTTC
TRBJ2-1 | . | TRBV12-2 | 16 | . | CASLSSGGNSYNEQFF | TGTGCAAGCCTCAGTAGCGGGGGAAACTCCTACAATGAGCAGTTCTTC
TRBJ2-1 | TRBD2 | TRBV7-6 | 17 | . | CASRRGLAGGRNNEQFF | TGTGCCAGCAGAAGGGGGTTGGCGGGGGGCAGGAACAATGAGCAGTTCTTC
TRBJ2-1 | . | TRBV5-1 | 15 | . | CASSEDGHSYNEQFF | TGCGCCAGCAGCGAGGACGGACACTCCTACAATGAGCAGTTCTTC
TRBJ1-5 | TRBD1 | TRBV14 | 16 | . | CASSHGGGQGDQPQHF | TGTGCCAGCAGCCACGGGGGGGGACAGGGTGATCAGCCCCAGCATTTT
TRBJ1-2 | . | TRBV21-1 | 17 | . | CASRLNLPSDGGYGYTF | TGTGCCAGCCGACTCAACCTACCGTCGGATGGCGGCTATGGCTACACCTTC
TRBJ1-5 | TRBD1 | TRBV24-1 | 16 | once | CATSESGTGISGPQHF | TGTGCCACCAGTGAATCCGGGACAGGGATATCGGGGCCCCAGCATTTT
TRBJ2-6 | TRBD2 | TRBV7-2 | 18 | . | CASSYASGRASGANVLTF | TGTGCCAGCAGCTATGCTAGCGGGAGGGCCTCTGGGGCCAACGTCCTGACTTTC
TRBJ1-5 | . | TRBV11-2 | 13 | . | CASSANRNQPQHF | TGTGCCAGCAGCGCTAACAGGAATCAGCCCCAGCATTTT
TRBJ1-2 | . | TRBV7-9 | 14 | . | CASSQLQGFYGYTF | TGTGCCAGCAGCCAATTGCAGGGGTTCTATGGCTACACCTTC
TRBJ2-1 | . | TRBV5-1 | 14 | once | CASSLDQAYNEQFF | TGCGCCAGCAGCTTGGATCAGGCTTACAATGAGCAGTTCTTC
TRBJ2-2 | TRBD2 | TRBV2 | 15 | . | CASDEGLANTGELFF | TGTGCCAGCGACGAGGGACTAGCGAACACCGGGGAGCTGTTTTTT
TRBJ2-3 | . | TRBV28 | 13 | once | CASSGGSGDTQYF | TGTGCCAGCAGCGGGGGTTCCGGGGATACGCAGTATTTT
TRBJ2-3 | TRBD1 | TRBV19 | 16 | . | CASRTPNRGQGDTQYF | TGTGCCAGTAGAACCCCTAACAGGGGGCAGGGAGATACGCAGTATTTT
TRBJ2-1 | TRBD1 | TRBV6-2/TRBV6-3 | 16 | . | CASSYPGQVTYNEQFF | TGTGCCAGCAGTTATCCGGGACAGGTTACCTACAATGAGCAGTTCTTC
TRBJ2-5 | . | TRBV2 | 16 | . | CASVGGLSGIQETQYF | TGTGCCAGCGTGGGGGGTTTAAGTGGAATCCAAGAGACCCAGTACTTC